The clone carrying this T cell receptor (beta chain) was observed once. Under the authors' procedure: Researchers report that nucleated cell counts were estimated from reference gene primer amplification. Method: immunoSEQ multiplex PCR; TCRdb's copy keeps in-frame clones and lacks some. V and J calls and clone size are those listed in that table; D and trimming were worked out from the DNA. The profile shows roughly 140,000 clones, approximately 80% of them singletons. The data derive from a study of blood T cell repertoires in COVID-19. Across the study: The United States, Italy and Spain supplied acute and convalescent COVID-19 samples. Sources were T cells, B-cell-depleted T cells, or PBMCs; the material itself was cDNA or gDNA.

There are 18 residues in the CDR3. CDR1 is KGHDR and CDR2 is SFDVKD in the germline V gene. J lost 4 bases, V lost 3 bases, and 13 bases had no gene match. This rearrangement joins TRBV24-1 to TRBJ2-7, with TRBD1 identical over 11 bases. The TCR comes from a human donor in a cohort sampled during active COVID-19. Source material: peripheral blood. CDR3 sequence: CATSDHSPRTGGKYEQYF. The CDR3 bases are TGTGCCACCAGTGATCACTCCCCCCGGACAGGGGGCAAGTACGAGCAGTACTTC.